The 8 T cell receptor beta chains given below trace back to one sample, sequenced in a study of early T cells in non-severe SARS-CoV-2 infection. TCRdb processed the 5' RACE reads anew with MiXCR; each CDR3 protein has one entry. Altogether tens of thousands of distinct CDR3 sequences are present, 5.5% to 7% being singletons, with the ten largest covering about 4%. The sample was whole blood. The receptors here all came from an adult who was a healthcare worker with PCR-confirmed SARS-CoV-2 infection or an uninfected control (not recorded which).

This clonotype has at least ten counts. The chain recombines TRBV10-2 with TRBJ2-1; maybe TRBD2 (5 bases). V lost 2 bases and J lost 12, with 8 bases in between. The CDR3 length is 11 residues. Germline lookup yields CDR1 WSHSY and CDR2 SAAADI. The CDR3 DNA follows: TGCGCCAGCAGTGAGGCCGGAGGGCAGTTCTTC. Residues: CASSEAGGQFF.

This clonotype was detected many times. This chain connects TRBV19 to TRBJ2-2; a weak D match, TRBD1 (6 bases). Trimming stripped 4 bases from V and 4 bases from J, with 16 bases between. The germline V gene encodes CDR1 LNHDA and CDR2 SQIVND (reference sequence). The CDR3 runs to 16 residues. The DNA of the CDR3 is TGTGCCAGTAGTACCGGGACAACCTATTCCACCGGGGAGCTGTTTTTT. It specifies CASSTGTTYSTGELFF.

This clonotype was seen repeatedly, ten times or more. The V and J genes are TRBV20-1 and TRBJ1-2; TRBD1 agrees at 7 bases. Germline V CDR1 and CDR2: DFQATT, SNEGSKA (reference sequence). This CDR3 contains 20 residues. Trimming cost V 0 bases and J 5 bases; bases outside gene matches: 24. CDR3 in amino acids: CSARDLGRGRGILGLYGYTF. CDR3 nucleotides: TGCAGTGCTAGAGATCTTGGGCGGGGCAGGGGGATTTTAGGTTTATATGGCTACACCTTC.

This clonotype was observed many times. The chain is built from TRBV4-1 and TRBJ2-3; TRBD2 matches at 7 bases. Germline assignment: CDR1 MGHRA and CDR2 YSYEKL. This CDR3 has 17 residues. J lost 4 bases, V lost 0 bases, and 10 bases had no gene match. The DNA for the CDR3 is TGCGCCAGCAGCCAAGAGCGCAGCGGGATCATCCCAGATACGCAGTATTTT. Its translation: CASSQERSGIIPDTQYF.

In this sample, this clonotype turned up many times. The rearrangement uses TRBV28 and TRBJ2-1, with TRBD2 identical over 9 bases. With 5 bases clipped from V and 7 bases from J, the junction kept 9 bases outside the gene matches. Germline values: CDR1 MDHEN, CDR2 SYDVKM. The CDR3 totals 15 residues. This CDR3 reads CASSLRSGSENEQFF. As DNA, the CDR3 is TGTGCCAGCAGTCTACGTAGCGGGAGTGAGAATGAGCAGTTCTTC.

This clonotype has ten or more counts. The chain recombines TRBV6-2 or TRBV6-3 with TRBJ2-5, with D unresolved. The V end lost 4 bases, the J end lost 7 bases, and 10 bases lay between the germline ends. There are 12 residues in the CDR3. The V gene's germline CDR1 is MNHEY and CDR2 SVGEGT. CDR3 region: CASSSDHVTQYF. In DNA form, the CDR3 reads TGTGCCAGCAGTTCCGACCATGTGACCCAGTACTTC.

A few counts support this clonotype. The CDR3: CASTFSEARGYTF. As DNA, the CDR3 is TGTGCCAGCACGTTTTCAGAGGCGCGGGGCTACACCTTC. This chain joins TRBV7-9 and TRBJ1-2; D uncertain. V shed 7 bases and J shed 8 bases, with 17 bases lying between them. The CDR3 contains 13 residues. Germline assignment: CDR1 SEHNR and CDR2 FQNEAQ (reference sequence).

The rearrangement uses TRBV29-1 and TRBJ2-3; 9 nucleotides match TRBD1. J gave up 4 bases and V 7 bases, and 9 bases lay outside the gene matches. The CDR3 is 14 residues long. The germline V gene has CDR1 SQVTM and CDR2 ANQGSEA. In nucleotides, the CDR3 is TGCAGCGCAGAAGGACAGGGGAGGCCAGATACGCAGTATTTT. Residues: CSAEGQGRPDTQYF.